The rows below give T cell receptor beta chains drawn from one sample of a study of blood T cell repertoires in COVID-19. Clones were sequenced by immunoSEQ multiplex PCR, and TCRdb holds only the in-frame ones, with some missing. The table shows about 170,000 clones, with around four fifths occurring only once. The sample taken for sequencing was peripheral blood. Source of these receptors: a woman at least 80 years old with acute or convalescent COVID-19. Both conserved end residues are part of each CDR3. A D gene is named only where the DNA matches it firmly. Size tells how often a clone was seen (once, few, many) or the class of an expanded clone, and some rows leave it out.

>TRBV10-3|-|TRBJ1-4|-
CAISSSAGISEKLFF
TGTGCCATCAGTTCAAGTGCAGGGATTAGTGAAAAACTGTTTTTT
>TRBV25-1|-|TRBJ2-1|TRBD2
CASRGTSGGANEQFF
TGTGCCAGCAGGGGAACTAGCGGGGGGGCCAATGAGCAGTTCTTC
>TRBV14|-|TRBJ2-7|TRBD1
CASSRGQGALYEQYF
TGTGCCAGCAGCCGCGGACAGGGGGCTTTGTACGAGCAGTACTTC
>TRBV30|-|TRBJ1-3|-
CAWRGSGLAIYF
TGTGCCTGGAGGGGGTCGGGACTTGCCATATATTTT
>TRBV9|once|TRBJ1-1|-
CASSGVGGNTEAFF
TGTGCCAGCAGCGGGGTAGGGGGGAACACTGAAGCTTTCTTT
>TRBV6-6|few|TRBJ1-1|-
CASILTRSRAERAFF
TGTGCCAGCATCTTAACCCGGAGCCGCGCTGAACGAGCTTTCTTT
>TRBV14|-|TRBJ2-6|-
CASSYRQESFAGANVLTF
TGTGCCAGCAGCTACCGACAGGAATCGTTCGCTGGGGCCAACGTCCTGACTTTC
>TRBV4-2|-|TRBJ1-4|TRBD1
CASSPTGVSNEKLFF
TGTGCCAGCAGCCCCACAGGGGTTTCTAATGAAAAACTGTTTTTT
>TRBV2|-|TRBJ1-4|TRBD1
CASRQGALKEKLFF
TGTGCCAGCAGGCAGGGGGCCCTCAAAGAAAAACTGTTTTTT
>TRBV6-2/TRBV6-3|-|TRBJ1-1|-
CASSPLPSPEAFF
TGTGCCAGCAGTCCCCTTCCTAGCCCAGAAGCTTTCTTT
>TRBV7-8|few|TRBJ2-2|-
CASSGRRGLPNTGELFF
TGTGCCAGCAGCGGGCGACGGGGACTGCCGAACACCGGGGAGCTGTTTTTT
>TRBV6-1|-|TRBJ2-1|TRBD2
CASSELAGGTEQFF
TGTGCCAGCAGTGAGCTAGCGGGAGGTACTGAGCAGTTCTTC
>TRBV3-1/TRBV3-2|once|TRBJ1-5|TRBD1
CASSLRGGPNQPQHF
TGTGCCAGCAGCCTCAGAGGGGGCCCGAACCAGCCCCAGCATTTT
>TRBV3-1/TRBV3-2|-|TRBJ1-4|-
CASSQGPEKLFF
TGTGCCAGCAGCCAAGGGCCCGAAAAACTGTTTTTT
>TRBV3-1/TRBV3-2|few|TRBJ2-5|-
CASSQVAGAETQYF
TGTGCCAGCAGCCAAGTGGCAGGTGCAGAGACCCAGTACTTC